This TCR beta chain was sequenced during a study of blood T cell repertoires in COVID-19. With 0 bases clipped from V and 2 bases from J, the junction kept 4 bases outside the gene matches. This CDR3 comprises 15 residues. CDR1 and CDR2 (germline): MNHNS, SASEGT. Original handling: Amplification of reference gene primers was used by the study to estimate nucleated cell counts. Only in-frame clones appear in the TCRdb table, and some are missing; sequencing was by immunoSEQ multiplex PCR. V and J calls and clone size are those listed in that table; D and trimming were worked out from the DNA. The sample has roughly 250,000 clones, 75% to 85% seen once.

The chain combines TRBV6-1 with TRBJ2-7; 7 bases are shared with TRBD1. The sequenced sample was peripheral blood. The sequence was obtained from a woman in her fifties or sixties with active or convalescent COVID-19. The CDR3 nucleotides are TGTGCCAGCAGTGAAGCGGCAGGGGGAGCCTACGAGCAGTACTTC. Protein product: CASSEAAGGAYEQYF.